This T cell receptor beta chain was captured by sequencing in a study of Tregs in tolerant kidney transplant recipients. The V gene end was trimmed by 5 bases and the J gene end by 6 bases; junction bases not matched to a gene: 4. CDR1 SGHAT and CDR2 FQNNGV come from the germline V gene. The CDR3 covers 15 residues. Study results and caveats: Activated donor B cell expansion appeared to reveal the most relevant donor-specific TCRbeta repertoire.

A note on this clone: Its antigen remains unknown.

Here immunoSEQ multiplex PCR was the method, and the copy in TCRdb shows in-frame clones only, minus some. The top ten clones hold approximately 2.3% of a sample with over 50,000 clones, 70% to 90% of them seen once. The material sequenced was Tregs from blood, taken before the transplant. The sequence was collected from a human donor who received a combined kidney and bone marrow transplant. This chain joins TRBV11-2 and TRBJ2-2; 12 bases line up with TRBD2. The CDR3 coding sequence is TGTGCCAGCAGCCAAAGACTAGCGGGAGCCGGGGAGCTGTTTTTT. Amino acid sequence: CASSQRLAGAGELFF.